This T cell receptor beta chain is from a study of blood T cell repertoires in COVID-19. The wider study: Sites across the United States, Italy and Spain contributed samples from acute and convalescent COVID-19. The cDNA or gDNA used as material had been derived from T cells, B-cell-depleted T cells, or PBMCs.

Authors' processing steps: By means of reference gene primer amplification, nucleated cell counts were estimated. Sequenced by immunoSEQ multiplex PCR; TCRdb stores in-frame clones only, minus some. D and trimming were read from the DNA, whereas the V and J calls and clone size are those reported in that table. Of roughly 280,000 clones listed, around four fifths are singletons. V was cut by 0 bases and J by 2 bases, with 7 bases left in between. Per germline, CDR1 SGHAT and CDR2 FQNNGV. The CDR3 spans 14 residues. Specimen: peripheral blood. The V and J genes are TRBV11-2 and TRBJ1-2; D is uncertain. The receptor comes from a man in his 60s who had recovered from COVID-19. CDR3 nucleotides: TGTGCCAGCAGCTTAGAAATCCAGAACTATGGCTACACCTTC. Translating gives CASSLEIQNYGYTF.